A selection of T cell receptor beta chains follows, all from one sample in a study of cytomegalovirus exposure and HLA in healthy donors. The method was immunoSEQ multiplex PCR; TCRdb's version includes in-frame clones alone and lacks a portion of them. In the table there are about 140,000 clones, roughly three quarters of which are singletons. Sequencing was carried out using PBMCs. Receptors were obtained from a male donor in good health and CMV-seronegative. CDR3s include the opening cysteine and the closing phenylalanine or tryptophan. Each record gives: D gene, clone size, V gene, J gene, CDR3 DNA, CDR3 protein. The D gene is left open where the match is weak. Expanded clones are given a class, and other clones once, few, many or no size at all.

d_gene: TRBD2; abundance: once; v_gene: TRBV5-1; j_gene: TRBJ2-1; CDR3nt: TGCGCCAGCAGCTTGGGGGGGGGTTTTGCTGAGCAGTTCTTC; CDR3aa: CASSLGGGFAEQFF
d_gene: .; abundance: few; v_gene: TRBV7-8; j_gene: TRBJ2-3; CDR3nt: TGTGCCAGCAGCTTAGGGCAGGGTCATCGCACAGATACGCAGTATTTT; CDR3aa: CASSLGQGHRTDTQYF
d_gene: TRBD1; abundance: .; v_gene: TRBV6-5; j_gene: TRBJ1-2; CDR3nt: TGTGCCAGCACCCACCCGGGGACAGGGGTTGGCTACACCTTC; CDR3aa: CASTHPGTGVGYTF
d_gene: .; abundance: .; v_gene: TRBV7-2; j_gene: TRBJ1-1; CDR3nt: TGTGCCAGCAGCATGCAGGAGAACACTGAAGCTTTCTTT; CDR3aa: CASSMQENTEAFF
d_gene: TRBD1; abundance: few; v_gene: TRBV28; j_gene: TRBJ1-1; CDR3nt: TGTGCCAGCAGGCTACTGACAGGGGGATCGAACACTGAAGCTTTCTTT; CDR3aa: CASRLLTGGSNTEAFF
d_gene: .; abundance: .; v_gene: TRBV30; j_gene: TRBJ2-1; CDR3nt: TGTGCCTGGAGAGGCAGGGGCAGTGGCAATGAGCAGTTCTTC; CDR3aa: CAWRGRGSGNEQFF
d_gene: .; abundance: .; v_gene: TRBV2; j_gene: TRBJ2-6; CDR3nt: TGTGCCAGCAGCCCAGACCAAGGGGTGCACGGGGCCAACGTCCTGACTTTC; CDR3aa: CASSPDQGVHGANVLTF
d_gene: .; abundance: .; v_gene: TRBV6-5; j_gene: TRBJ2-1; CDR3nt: TGTGCCAGCAGTTACGGCGCAGGGTCGGGTGAGCAGTTCTTC; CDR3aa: CASSYGAGSGEQFF
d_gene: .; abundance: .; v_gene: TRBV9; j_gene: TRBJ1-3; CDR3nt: TGTGCCAGCAGCGTAGGGGAGGGAGGGGGAAACACCATATATTTT; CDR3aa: CASSVGEGGGNTIYF
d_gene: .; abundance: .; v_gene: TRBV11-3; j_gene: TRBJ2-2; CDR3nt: TGTGCCAGCAGCTTAGGGGCAGGGCAGGAGAATTACACCGGGGAGCTGTTTTTT; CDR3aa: CASSLGAGQENYTGELFF
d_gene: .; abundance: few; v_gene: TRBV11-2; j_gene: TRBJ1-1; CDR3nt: TGTGCCAGCAGCTATACAGAGAACACTGAAGCTTTCTTT; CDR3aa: CASSYTENTEAFF
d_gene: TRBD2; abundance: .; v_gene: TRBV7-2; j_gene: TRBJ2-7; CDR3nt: TGTGCCAGCAGCTTAGGGGCTAGCGGGGTTTACGAGCAGTACTTC; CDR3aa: CASSLGASGVYEQYF
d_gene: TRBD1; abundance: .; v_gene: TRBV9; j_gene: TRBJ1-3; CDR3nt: TGTGCCAGCAGCGTAGAAGGACAGGGCTCTGGAAACACCATATATTTT; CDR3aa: CASSVEGQGSGNTIYF
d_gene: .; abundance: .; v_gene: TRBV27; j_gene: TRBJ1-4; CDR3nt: TGTGCCAGCAGTACCGGGATCCTCCATGAAAAACTGTTTTTT; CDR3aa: CASSTGILHEKLFF
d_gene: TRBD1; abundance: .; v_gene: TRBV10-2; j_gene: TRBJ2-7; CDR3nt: TGCGCCAGCAGTGAGTCGTTCGCAGGGGGCGCGTACGAGCAGTACTTC; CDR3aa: CASSESFAGGAYEQYF
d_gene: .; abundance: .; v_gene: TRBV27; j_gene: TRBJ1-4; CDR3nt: TGTGCCAGCAGTTTAACAGGCTCTAATGAAAAACTGTTTTTT; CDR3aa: CASSLTGSNEKLFF
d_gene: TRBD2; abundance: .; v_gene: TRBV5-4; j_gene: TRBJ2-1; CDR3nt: TGTGCCAGCAGCCAGGGACTAGCGGGGGGTATAGGGACTTACAATGAGCAGTTCTTC; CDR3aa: CASSQGLAGGIGTYNEQFF
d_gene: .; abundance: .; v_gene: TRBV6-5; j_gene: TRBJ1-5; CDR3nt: TGTGCCAGCAGTTACTCGAATTCCGGGCCCCAGCATTTT; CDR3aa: CASSYSNSGPQHF
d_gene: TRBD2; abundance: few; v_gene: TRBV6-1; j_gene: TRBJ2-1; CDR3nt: TGTGCCAGCAGAGCTGGGACTAGCGGGGGGGGTGAGCAGTTCTTC; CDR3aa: CASRAGTSGGGEQFF
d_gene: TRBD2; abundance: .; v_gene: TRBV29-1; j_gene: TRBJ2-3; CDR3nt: TGCAGCGCCATCATACTAGCGATCAGCACAGATACGCAGTATTTT; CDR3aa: CSAIILAISTDTQYF